This T cell receptor beta chain was identified in a study of T cell repertoires in cytomegalovirus infection. Study-level findings and limits: Cumulative public TCR beta family frequency identified CMV carriers with the relevant HLA. The ex vivo response was dominated by HLA-C-restricted CMV-specific TCR beta clonotypes.

TCRdb analysed the reads with MiXCR anew, one entry per CDR3 protein. The table records 510,000 or so distinct CDR3 sequences, about 30% of them present only once. The CDR3 sequence is 17 residues long. Germline V lookup: CDR1 SGHVS, CDR2 FNYEAQ. With 5 bases clipped from V and 3 bases from J, the junction kept 8 bases outside the gene matches. This clonotype came up many times. What it binds is unknown. This receptor was taken from a human donor in good health (CMV status not recorded). Some clones in this sample may be carry-over from other donors' samples. Sequences were obtained from PBMCs. The chain has TRBV7-6 and TRBJ2-2, with 11 bases fitting TRBD2. CDR3 nucleotide sequence: TGTGCCAGCAGCCGGTCTAGCGGGGGGTACTACACCGGGGAGCTGTTTTTT. Protein product: CASSRSSGGYYTGELFF.